Below are 5 T cell receptor beta chains sequenced from a single sample in a study of cytomegalovirus exposure and HLA in healthy donors. PCR primers comprised 60 Vbeta and 13 Jbeta primers. Sequencing used immunoSEQ multiplex PCR; TCRdb keeps in-frame clones, though not all of them. The data show some 140,000 clones, with around three quarters seen just once and roughly 4% held by the top ten. The sample was PBMCs. The receptors were sampled from a woman in her forties in good health and CMV-seronegative.

V usage is TRBV6-5 and J usage is TRBJ2-1; 9 positions match TRBD2. V shed 5 bases, J shed 8 bases, and the junction held 7 bases outside the gene matches. This CDR3 comprises 14 residues. Germline V gene lookup returns CDR1 MNHEY and CDR2 SVGAGI. As DNA, the CDR3 is TGTGCCAGCAGTCTTGGGACTAGCAAGGATGAGCAGTTCTTC. Protein sequence: CASSLGTSKDEQFF.

This clone was recorded a few times. The CDR3 loop reads CASSLAPGSSSYEQYF. In DNA form, the CDR3 reads TGTGCCAGCAGCTTAGCTCCCGGTAGCAGCTCCTACGAGCAGTACTTC. The chain uses TRBV11-3 and TRBJ2-7, with D unclear. With 1 base removed from V and 0 bases from J, the gap between germline ends came to 13 bases. The length of the CDR3 is 16 residues. The germline V gene has CDR1 SGHNT and CDR2 YENEEA.

The gene calls are TRBV7-9 and TRBJ2-7, with 7 bases identical to TRBD1. The junction had 25 bases not matched to a gene; V was cut back by 5 bases and J by 6 bases. Germline V gives CDR1 SEHNR, CDR2 FQNEAQ (reference sequence). The CDR3 consists of 19 residues. CDR3 residues: CASSLRQGSLLLGHCEQYF. The CDR3 DNA is TGTGCCAGCAGCCTCCGACAGGGTTCCCTACTACTGGGCCACTGCGAGCAGTACTTC.

This rearrangement joins TRBV28 to TRBJ1-2, with D unclear. There are 15 residues in the CDR3. From germline, CDR1 is MDHEN and CDR2 SYDVKM. V lost 3 bases to trimming and J lost 0 bases, with 11 bases between them. The CDR3 DNA is TGTGCCAGCAGTTTCTCGGGGATTGCTAACTATGGCTACACCTTC. This codes for CASSFSGIANYGYTF.

The chain carries TRBV10-3 and TRBJ1-1, with 11 bases identical to TRBD1. This CDR3 comprises 14 residues. V lost 8 bases and J lost 5; bases outside the gene matches: 7. Germline values: CDR1 ENHRY, CDR2 SYGVKD. DNA of the CDR3: TGTGCCATCGGTGGACAGGGGGCGGATACTGAAGCTTTCTTT. Its protein is CAIGGQGADTEAFF.